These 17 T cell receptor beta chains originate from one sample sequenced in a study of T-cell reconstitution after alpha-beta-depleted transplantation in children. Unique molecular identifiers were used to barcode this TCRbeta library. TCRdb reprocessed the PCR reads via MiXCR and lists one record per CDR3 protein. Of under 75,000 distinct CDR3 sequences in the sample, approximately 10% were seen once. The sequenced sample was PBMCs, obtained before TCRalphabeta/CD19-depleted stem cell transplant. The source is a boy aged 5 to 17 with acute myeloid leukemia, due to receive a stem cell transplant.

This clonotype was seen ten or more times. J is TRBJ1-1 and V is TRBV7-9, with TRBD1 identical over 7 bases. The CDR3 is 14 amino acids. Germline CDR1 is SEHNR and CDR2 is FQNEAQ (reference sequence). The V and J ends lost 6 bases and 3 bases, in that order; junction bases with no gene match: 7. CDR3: CASSLQGGHTEAFF. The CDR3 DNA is TGTGCCAGCAGTTTGCAGGGGGGCCACACTGAAGCTTTCTTT.

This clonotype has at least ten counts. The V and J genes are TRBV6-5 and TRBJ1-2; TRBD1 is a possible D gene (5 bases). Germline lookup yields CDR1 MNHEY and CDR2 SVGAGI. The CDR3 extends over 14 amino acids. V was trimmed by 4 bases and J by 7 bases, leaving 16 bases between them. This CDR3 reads CASSWMGGEGGYTF. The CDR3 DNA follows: TGTGCCAGCAGTTGGATGGGGGGGGAAGGTGGCTACACCTTC.

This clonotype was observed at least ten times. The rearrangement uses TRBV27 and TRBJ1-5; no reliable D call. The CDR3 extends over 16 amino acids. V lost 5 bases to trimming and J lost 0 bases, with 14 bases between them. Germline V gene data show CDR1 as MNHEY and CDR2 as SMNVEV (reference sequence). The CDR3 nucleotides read TGTGCCAGCAGTCCCCTCTTAGTGCATAGCAATCAGCCCCAGCATTTT. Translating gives CASSPLLVHSNQPQHF.

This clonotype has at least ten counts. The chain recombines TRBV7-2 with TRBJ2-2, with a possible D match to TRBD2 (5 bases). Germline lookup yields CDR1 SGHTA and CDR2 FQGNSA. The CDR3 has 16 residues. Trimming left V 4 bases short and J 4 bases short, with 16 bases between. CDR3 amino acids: CASSSTKQRATGELFF. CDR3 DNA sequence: TGTGCCAGCAGCTCGACAAAACAGAGGGCCACCGGGGAGCTGTTTTTT.

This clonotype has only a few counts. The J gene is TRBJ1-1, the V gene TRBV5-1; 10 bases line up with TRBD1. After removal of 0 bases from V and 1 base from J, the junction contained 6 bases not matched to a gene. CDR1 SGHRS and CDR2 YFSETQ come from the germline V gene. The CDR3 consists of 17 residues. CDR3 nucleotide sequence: TGCGCCAGCAGCTTGGCCGGGACAGGGGAGTGGAACACTGAAGCTTTCTTT. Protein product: CASSLAGTGEWNTEAFF. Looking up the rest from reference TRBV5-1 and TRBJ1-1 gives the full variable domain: KAGVTQTPRYLIKTRGQQVTLSCSPISGHRSVSWYQQTPGQGLQFLFEYFSETQRNKGNFPGRFSGRQFSNSRSEMNVSTLELGDSALYLCASSLAGTGEWNTEAFFGQGTRLTVV.

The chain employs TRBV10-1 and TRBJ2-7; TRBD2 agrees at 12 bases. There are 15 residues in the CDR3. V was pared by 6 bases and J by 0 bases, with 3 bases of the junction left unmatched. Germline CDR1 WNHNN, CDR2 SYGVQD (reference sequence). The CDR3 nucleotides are TGCGCCAGCAGCATGGGACTAGCGGGCTCCTACGAGCAGTACTTC. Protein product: CASSMGLAGSYEQYF.

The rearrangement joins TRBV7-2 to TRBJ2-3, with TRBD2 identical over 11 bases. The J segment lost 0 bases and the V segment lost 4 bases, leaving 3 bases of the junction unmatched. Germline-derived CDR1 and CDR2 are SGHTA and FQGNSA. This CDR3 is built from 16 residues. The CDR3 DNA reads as TGTGCCAGCAGCTCGGGACTAGCGGAGAGCACAGATACGCAGTATTTT. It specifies CASSSGLAESTDTQYF.

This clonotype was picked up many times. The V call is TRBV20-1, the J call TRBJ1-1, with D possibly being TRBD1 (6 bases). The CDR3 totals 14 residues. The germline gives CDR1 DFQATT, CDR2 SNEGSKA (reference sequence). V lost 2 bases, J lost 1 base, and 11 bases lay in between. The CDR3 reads CSARPRQENTEAFF. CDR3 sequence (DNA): TGCAGTGCTAGACCCCGACAGGAGAACACTGAAGCTTTCTTT.

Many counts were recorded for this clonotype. DNA for the CDR3: TGCAGTGCAGACAAAGGCGCGGGGGGAGAGCAGTACTTC. This encodes CSADKGAGGEQYF. V is TRBV20-1 and J is TRBJ2-7; TRBD2 aligns across 8 bases. V was pared by 6 bases and J by 7 bases, with 11 bases of the junction left unmatched. This CDR3 is built from 13 residues. CDR1 is DFQATT and CDR2 is SNEGSKA in the germline V gene (reference sequence).

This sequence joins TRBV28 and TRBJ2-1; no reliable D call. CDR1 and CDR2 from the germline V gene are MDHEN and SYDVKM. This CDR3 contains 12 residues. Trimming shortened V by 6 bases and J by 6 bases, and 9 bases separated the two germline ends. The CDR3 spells CASSVPGNEQFF. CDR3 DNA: TGTGCCAGCAGCGTCCCGGGCAATGAGCAGTTCTTC.

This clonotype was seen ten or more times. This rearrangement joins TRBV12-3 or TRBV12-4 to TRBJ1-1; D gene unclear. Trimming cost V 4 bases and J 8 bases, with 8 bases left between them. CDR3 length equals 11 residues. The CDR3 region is CASSSDGEAFF. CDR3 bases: TGTGCCAGCAGTTCGGACGGGGAAGCTTTCTTT.

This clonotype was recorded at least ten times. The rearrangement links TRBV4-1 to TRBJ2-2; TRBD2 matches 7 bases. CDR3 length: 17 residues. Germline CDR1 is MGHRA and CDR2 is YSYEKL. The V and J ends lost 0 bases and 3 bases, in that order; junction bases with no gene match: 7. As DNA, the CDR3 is TGCGCCAGCAGCCAAGATTGGCTAGCGGATCACACCGGGGAGCTGTTTTTT. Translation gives CASSQDWLADHTGELFF.

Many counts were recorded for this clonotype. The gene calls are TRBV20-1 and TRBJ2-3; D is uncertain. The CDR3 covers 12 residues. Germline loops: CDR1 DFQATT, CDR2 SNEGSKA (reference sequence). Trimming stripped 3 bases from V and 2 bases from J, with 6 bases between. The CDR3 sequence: CSASITTDTQYF. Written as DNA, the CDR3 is TGCAGTGCTAGTATCACCACAGATACGCAGTATTTT.

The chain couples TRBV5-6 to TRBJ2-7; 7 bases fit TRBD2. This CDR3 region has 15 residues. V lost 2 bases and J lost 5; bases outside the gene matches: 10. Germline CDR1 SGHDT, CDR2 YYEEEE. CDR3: CASSFRAGAIDEQYF. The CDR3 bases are TGTGCCAGCAGCTTTAGGGCGGGAGCGATCGACGAGCAGTACTTC. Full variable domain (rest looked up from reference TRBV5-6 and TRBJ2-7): DAGVTQSPTHLIKTRGQQVTLRCSPKSGHDTVSWYQQALGQGPQFIFQYYEEEERQRGNFPDRFSGHQFPNYSSELNVNALLLGDSALYLCASSFRAGAIDEQYFGPGTRLTVT.

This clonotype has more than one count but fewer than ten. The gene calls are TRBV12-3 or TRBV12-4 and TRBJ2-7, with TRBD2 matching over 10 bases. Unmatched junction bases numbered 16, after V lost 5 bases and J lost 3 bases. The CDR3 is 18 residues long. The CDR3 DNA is TGTGCCAGCAGTCCGCAAGCACTAGCGGGGCCGGAGGACTACGAGCAGTACTTC. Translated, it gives CASSPQALAGPEDYEQYF.

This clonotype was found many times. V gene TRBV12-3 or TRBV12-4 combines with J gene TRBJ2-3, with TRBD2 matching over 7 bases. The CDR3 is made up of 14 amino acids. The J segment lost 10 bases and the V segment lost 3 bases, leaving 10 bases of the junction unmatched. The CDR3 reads CASSFQGLLLAQYF. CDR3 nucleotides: TGTGCCAGCAGTTTTCAGGGACTACTCTTGGCGCAGTATTTT.

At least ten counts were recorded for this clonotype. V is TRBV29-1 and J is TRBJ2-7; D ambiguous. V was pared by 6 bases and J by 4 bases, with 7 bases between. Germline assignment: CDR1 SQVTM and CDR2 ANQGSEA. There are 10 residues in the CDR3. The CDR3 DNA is TGCAGCGTGACCACGTACGAGCAGTACTTC. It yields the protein CSVTTYEQYF.